This is a list of T cell receptor beta chains from one sample in a study of blood T cells in healthy people across ages. TCRdb used MiXCR to reprocess the 5' RACE reads, holding one entry per CDR3 protein. The table has 1.2 million to 1.5 million distinct CDR3 sequences, roughly 40% seen once. Sequenced: blood. These receptors came from a woman between 18 and 29 years old in good health. Each CDR3 is given with its conserved first and last residue. D genes are given only for firm matches. A clone size is listed for some rows: how often the clone was seen (once, few, many), or a class if it is expanded.

TRBJ2-7 | TRBV3-1 | - | 13 | - | TGTGCCAGCAGCCAAACCTACTCCTACGAGCAGTACTTC | CASSQTYSYEQYF
TRBJ2-2 | TRBV10-1 | TRBD1 | 17 | - | TGCGCCAGCAGTGAGGTGACAGGGGCCCTGAACACCGGGGAGCTGTTTTTT | CASSEVTGALNTGELFF
TRBJ1-2 | TRBV3-1 | - | 14 | - | TGTGCCAGCAGCCAAGGAGATGGGTCGTATGGCTACACCTTC | CASSQGDGSYGYTF
TRBJ1-2 | TRBV29-1 | TRBD1 | 12 | few | TGCAGCGTTGGCGGACAGGGGTTTGGCTACACCTTC | CSVGGQGFGYTF
TRBJ1-2 | TRBV27 | - | 13 | - | TGTGCCAGCAGTTTAGGTCGGGACACTGGCTACACCTTC | CASSLGRDTGYTF
TRBJ2-7 | TRBV24-1 | TRBD1 | 12 | once | TGTGCCACCAGTGGACAGGGATACGAGCAGTACTTC | CATSGQGYEQYF
TRBJ2-2 | TRBV5-1 | - | 13 | - | TGCGCCAGCAGCTTGGGCTCCGGGGCGGAGCTGTTTTTT | CASSLGSGAELFF
TRBJ1-6 | TRBV20-1 | - | 12 | - | TGCAGTGCTATGGACCCTAATTCACCCCTCCACTTT | CSAMDPNSPLHF
TRBJ2-1 | TRBV11-2 | TRBD2 | 15 | - | TGTGCCAGCAGCTCCCAGAGCGGGGGGAACAATGAGCAGTTCTTC | CASSSQSGGNNEQFF
TRBJ2-3 | TRBV20-1 | TRBD2 | 14 | few | TGCAGTGCTCCTGAAGCGGGGGGGTCTTATACGCAGTATTTT | CSAPEAGGSYTQYF
TRBJ2-7 | TRBV6-2/TRBV6-3 | TRBD1 | 14 | - | TGTGCCAGCAGTTTCGGGGACAGGGACTACGAGCAGTACTTC | CASSFGDRDYEQYF
TRBJ2-1 | TRBV6-1 | TRBD1 | 13 | - | TGTGCCAGCGAGGACAGGGGAGCGGGTGAGCAGTTCTTC | CASEDRGAGEQFF
TRBJ2-5 | TRBV27 | TRBD2 | 14 | few | TGTGCCACCCAGAGGGCTAGCGGGGAGGAGACCCAGTACTTC | CATQRASGEETQYF
TRBJ2-3 | TRBV24-1 | TRBD2 | 18 | few | TGTGCCACCAGTGACACTAGCGGGAGGGCCGGGAGCACAGATACGCAGTATTTT | CATSDTSGRAGSTDTQYF
TRBJ1-1 | TRBV20-1 | TRBD1 | 14 | - | TGCAGTGCCCCAGCCACAGGGGGCCGCACTGAAGCTTTCTTT | CSAPATGGRTEAFF
TRBJ2-5 | TRBV20-1 | - | 12 | few | TGCAGTGCTAGCAAGGGGGGGGAGACCCAGTACTTC | CSASKGGETQYF
TRBJ2-3 | TRBV2 | - | 14 | few | TGTGCCAGCAGTGATCCCGCCGTCGTAGATACGCAGTATTTT | CASSDPAVVDTQYF
TRBJ2-5 | TRBV20-1 | - | 14 | - | TGCAGTGCTAATCCCCGGACCACCTACAATGAGCAGTACTTC | CSANPRTTYNEQYF
TRBJ1-5 | TRBV7-9 | TRBD1 | 13 | - | TGTGCCAGCAGCAAACCAGGGGGTCAGCCCCAGCATTTT | CASSKPGGQPQHF
TRBJ2-3 | TRBV6-1 | - | 12 | - | TGTGCCAGCACTGAGGAGGTCGGGGGGCAGTATTTT | CASTEEVGGQYF
TRBJ2-7 | TRBV12-3/TRBV12-4 | TRBD1 | 14 | - | TGTGCCAGCAACCCGGGACAGGGGACCTACGAGCAGTACTTC | CASNPGQGTYEQYF
TRBJ2-7 | TRBV4-1 | TRBD1 | 14 | - | TGCGCCAGCAGCCAAGAGGACAGGCTATACGAGCAGTACTTC | CASSQEDRLYEQYF
TRBJ2-7 | TRBV4-1 | TRBD2 | 16 | once | TGCGCCAGCAGCCAAGATGACTCGGGAGGGTATTACGAGCAGTACTTC | CASSQDDSGGYYEQYF
TRBJ1-1 | TRBV18 | - | 15 | few | TGTGCCAGCTCACCACGAACCTTTGACTCCACTGAAGCTTTCTTT | CASSPRTFDSTEAFF
TRBJ1-2 | TRBV6-5 | - | 15 | - | TGTGCCAGCAGCCCCGGGGGGGGGTCCTACTATGGCTACACCTTC | CASSPGGGSYYGYTF
TRBJ1-2 | TRBV28 | - | 16 | many | TGTGCCAGCAGAATTCCTCTGAGGATAGCTAACTATGGCTACACCTTC | CASRIPLRIANYGYTF
TRBJ2-4 | TRBV30 | - | 14 | - | TGTGCCTGGAGTGTCGGACCGGGGAAGAACATTCAGTACTTC | CAWSVGPGKNIQYF
TRBJ2-1 | TRBV20-1 | - | 15 | few | TGCAGTGCTAGCACCTCGGCTAGCTTTGGCAATGAGCAGTTCTTC | CSASTSASFGNEQFF
TRBJ1-6 | TRBV6-5 | - | 16 | - | TGTGCCAGCAGTTACTCGGGGAGGGGGATTAATTCACCCCTCCACTTT | CASSYSGRGINSPLHF
TRBJ2-5 | TRBV5-1 | - | 13 | few | TGCGCCAGCAGCTTGACGGGGTTCGAGACCCAGTACTTC | CASSLTGFETQYF
TRBJ2-5 | TRBV12-3/TRBV12-4 | TRBD2 | 18 | - | TGTGCCAGCAGTTTAGCGTTTGCTAGCGGCCCCATCTACAAGACCCAGTACTTC | CASSLAFASGPIYKTQYF